Shown below are 17 T cell receptor beta chains from a single sample sequenced in a study of blood T cell repertoires in COVID-19. Data came from immunoSEQ multiplex PCR; TCRdb stores just in-frame clones and leaves some out. The table has about 33,000 clones, about 86% seen once. The source material was peripheral blood. Every receptor here comes from a human donor in a cohort sampled during active COVID-19.

The J gene is TRBJ2-3, the V gene TRBV10-1, with TRBD2 matching over 9 bases. The CDR3 length is 18 residues. Germline assignment: CDR1 WNHNN and CDR2 SYGVQD (reference sequence). The V and J ends lost 0 bases and 8 bases, in that order; junction bases with no gene match: 15. The DNA for the CDR3 is TGCGCCAGCAGTGAGTCGGGTAGCGGGGGATTCCTCCGGGGTACGCAGTATTTT. Translating it yields CASSESGSGGFLRGTQYF.

By its share, this clone is medium-sized. This rearrangement joins TRBV5-6 to TRBJ2-2, with 11 bases fitting TRBD1. Germline CDR1 SGHDT, CDR2 YYEEEE. This CDR3 comprises 18 residues. With V trimmed by 0 bases and J by 4 bases, 8 bases remained unmatched. The CDR3 reads CASSLAGTGGMSTGELFF. The DNA for the CDR3 is TGTGCCAGCAGCTTGGCGGGGACAGGGGGAATGAGCACCGGGGAGCTGTTTTTT.

This chain uses TRBV7-2 with TRBJ1-4; D not resolved. The CDR3 loop spans 14 amino acids. V lost 1 base and J lost 8, with 11 bases in between. Germline CDR1 and CDR2: SGHTA and FQGNSA. The CDR3 spells CASSLGTALEKLFF. The CDR3, as DNA: TGTGCCAGCAGCTTAGGAACTGCTTTGGAAAAACTGTTTTTT.

The table lists this clone with a few counts. The CDR3 region has the DNA TGCGCCAGCAGCCCCGAGGGACTATACGAGCAGTACTTC. This codes for CASSPEGLYEQYF. The chain is built from TRBV5-1 and TRBJ2-7; TRBD2 agrees at 7 bases. Looked up from germline, CDR1 is SGHRS and CDR2 is YFSETQ. This CDR3 contains 13 residues. The trim removed 4 bases at V and 4 bases at J, leaving 5 bases unmatched.

This chain uses TRBV7-6 with TRBJ1-1; 7 bases fit TRBD1. Trimming took 0 bases from V and 11 from J; bases not matched to a gene: 6. CDR1 and CDR2 (germline): SGHVS, FNYEAQ. The CDR3 length is 13 residues. The CDR3 DNA sequence: TGTGCCAGCAGCTTAGCCCCCGGGACAGACGCTTTCTTT. It translates to CASSLAPGTDAFF.

The V and J genes are TRBV5-8 and TRBJ2-7; the D gene is possibly TRBD2 (6 bases). The CDR3 consists of 14 residues. Trimming stripped 1 base from V and 4 bases from J, with 12 bases between. The germline V gene encodes CDR1 SGHTS and CDR2 YDEGEE. CDR3 residues: CASSLRGGSYEQYF. Here the CDR3 DNA reads TGTGCCAGCAGCTTGAGGGGAGGTTCGTACGAGCAGTACTTC.

The chain combines TRBV7-2 with TRBJ2-3; D unclear. CDR3 length: 11 amino acids. CDR1 and CDR2 (germline): SGHTA, FQGNSA. The V gene lost 3 bases and the J gene lost 7 bases, with 5 bases spanning the gap. Here the CDR3 reads CASSLQNTQYF. The CDR3 DNA is TGTGCCAGCAGCTTGCAGAATACGCAGTATTTT.

CDR3 residues: CASSFRQVYYEQFF. The CDR3 DNA is TGTGCCAGCAGTTTTCGACAGGTTTATTATGAGCAGTTCTTC. This chain joins TRBV28 and TRBJ2-1, with a possible D match to TRBD1 (6 bases). Trimming cost V 3 bases and J 8 bases, with 14 bases left between them. The CDR3 has 14 amino acids. CDR1 and CDR2 from the germline V gene are MDHEN and SYDVKM.

The chain recombines TRBV18 with TRBJ1-1, with D possibly being TRBD1 (5 bases). There are 14 residues in the CDR3. Trimming took 3 bases from V and 4 from J, leaving 12 bases between them. Per the germline V gene, CDR1 is KGHSH and CDR2 is LQKENI. CDR3 protein: CASSPSGRTTEAFF. The CDR3 nucleotides read TGTGCCAGCTCACCCTCAGGGAGGACCACTGAAGCTTTCTTT. Looking up the rest from reference TRBV18 and TRBJ1-1 gives the full variable domain: NAGVMQNPRHLVRRRGQEARLRCSPMKGHSHVYWYRQLPEEGLKFMVYLQKENIIDESGMPKERFSAEFPKEGPSILRIQQVVRGDSAAYFCASSPSGRTTEAFFGQGTRLTVV.

CDR3 sequence: CASSWTSGSAGELFF. The CDR3 coding sequence is TGTGCCAGCAGCTGGACTAGCGGGAGCGCCGGGGAGCTGTTTTTT. V is TRBV7-3 and J is TRBJ2-2; 13 nucleotides line up with TRBD2. CDR1 SGHTA and CDR2 FQGTGA come from the germline V gene. The length of the CDR3 is 15 residues. The V gene end was trimmed by 4 bases and the J gene end by 6 bases; junction bases not matched to a gene: 2.

The chain is built from TRBV10-1 and TRBJ1-2; possible D gene TRBD1, 6 bases. Germline values: CDR1 WNHNN, CDR2 SYGVQD (reference sequence). Trimming took 2 bases from V and 8 from J, leaving 12 bases between them. This CDR3 region has 13 residues. The CDR3 DNA sequence: TGCGCCAGCAGTGAGACGGACAGATGGGGCTACACCTTC. Its translation is CASSETDRWGYTF.

This clone was found once. The gene calls are TRBV5-1 and TRBJ2-7, with 9 positions matching TRBD1. CDR1 and CDR2 (germline): SGHRS, YFSETQ. V dropped 4 bases and J dropped 2; count of bases not matched to a gene: 7. The CDR3 contains 15 residues. The CDR3 sequence: CASSTGQGTPYEQYF. CDR3 DNA sequence: TGCGCCAGCAGCACCGGACAGGGGACCCCCTACGAGCAGTACTTC.

This chain uses TRBV7-9 with TRBJ1-6; perhaps TRBD1 as D (5 bases). The CDR3 extends over 15 amino acids. The V gene's germline CDR1 is SEHNR and CDR2 FQNEAQ (reference sequence). Trimming took 3 bases from V and 6 from J, leaving 12 bases between them. CDR3 bases: TGTGCCAGCAGCTTCCAGGGTGCAGTTAATTCACCCCTCCACTTT. Its protein product is CASSFQGAVNSPLHF.

This clone was counted only a few times. The J gene is TRBJ1-5, the V gene TRBV19; a weak D match, TRBD1 (5 bases). The CDR3 length is 18 residues. Germline-derived CDR1 and CDR2 are LNHDA and SQIVND (reference sequence). Deletions cut 4 bases from V and 0 bases from J, with 19 bases between. CDR3 sequence reads: CASSSRQIPEDSNQPQHF. CDR3 nucleotides: TGTGCCAGTAGTAGCAGACAGATCCCAGAGGATAGCAATCAGCCCCAGCATTTT.

This chain uses TRBV7-3 with TRBJ2-2; D possibly corresponds to TRBD2 (6 bases). The CDR3 is 15 amino acids. V lost 0 bases and J lost 3, with 8 bases in between. Germline lookup yields CDR1 SGHTA and CDR2 FQGTGA. Written as DNA, the CDR3 is TGTGCCAGCAGCTTAACTGGGAGGTACACCGGGGAGCTGTTTTTT. This gives the protein CASSLTGRYTGELFF.

The V call is TRBV6-5, the J call TRBJ2-2; 7 nucleotides line up with TRBD1. With V trimmed by 5 bases and J by 4 bases, 7 bases remained unmatched. CDR1 is MNHEY and CDR2 is SVGAGI in the germline V gene. This CDR3 has 15 residues. CDR3 coding DNA: TGTGCCAGCAGTCCCAGAACAGGGGTCACCGGGGAGCTGTTTTTT. Its protein is CASSPRTGVTGELFF.

Of note for this clone: Because the CDR3's place on the DNA is in doubt, the DNA is left out and the CDR3 is given as listed by TCRdb. The chain combines TRBV7-5 with TRBJ2-7; the table gives TRBD2 as D, unverified against the DNA. TRBV7-5 has pseudogene status. The CDR3 sequence runs 20 residues, both termini included. CDR3: CARSVRGTGWASGSSYEQYF.